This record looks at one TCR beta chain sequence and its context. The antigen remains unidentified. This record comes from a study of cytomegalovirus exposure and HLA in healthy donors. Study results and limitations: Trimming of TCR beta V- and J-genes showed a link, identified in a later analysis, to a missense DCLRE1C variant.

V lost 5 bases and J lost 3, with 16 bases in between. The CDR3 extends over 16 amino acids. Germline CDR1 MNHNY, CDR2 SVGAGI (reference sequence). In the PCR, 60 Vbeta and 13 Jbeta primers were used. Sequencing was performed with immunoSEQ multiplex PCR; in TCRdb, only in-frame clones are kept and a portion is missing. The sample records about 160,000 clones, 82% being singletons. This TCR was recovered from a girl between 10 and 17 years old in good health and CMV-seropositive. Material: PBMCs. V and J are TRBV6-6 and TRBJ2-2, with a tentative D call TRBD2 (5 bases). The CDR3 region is CASSPWGGLYTGELFF. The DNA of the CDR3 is TGTGCCAGCAGTCCCTGGGGTGGACTGTACACCGGGGAGCTGTTTTTT.